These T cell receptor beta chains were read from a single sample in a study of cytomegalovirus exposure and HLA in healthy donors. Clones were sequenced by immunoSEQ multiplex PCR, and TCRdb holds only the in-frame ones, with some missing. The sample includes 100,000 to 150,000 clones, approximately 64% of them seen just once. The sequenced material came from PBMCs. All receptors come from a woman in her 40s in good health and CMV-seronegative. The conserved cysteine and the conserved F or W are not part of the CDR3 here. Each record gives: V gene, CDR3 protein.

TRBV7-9	ASSLVRDRGSYEQY
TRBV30	AWRRLAGDTGELF
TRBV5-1	ASSLETGGGYT
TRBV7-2	ASSLGGPRPSGYT
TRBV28	ASSLPGQGTGELF
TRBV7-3	ASSFTVNTEAF
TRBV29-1	SVVPTSGDLSTDTQY
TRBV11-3	ASSLGKGQGADGELF
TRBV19	ASSIRKGADTQY
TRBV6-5	ASNRPGGTEAF
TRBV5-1	ASSRTGDTGELF
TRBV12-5	ASGFGGGHNRESYEQY
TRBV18	ASSLTSSGANNEQF
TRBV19	ASSIAPQGDTNTEAF
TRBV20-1	SAAERNIQY
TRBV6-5	ASTLGGVGANVLT
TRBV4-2	ASSQAGTDKETQY
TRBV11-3	ASSFSGGELF
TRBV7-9	ASSYQGATNEKLF
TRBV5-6	ASSTDRGSWNTEAF
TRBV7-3	ASQVTPNTGELF
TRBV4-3	ASSLTGGVTDTQY
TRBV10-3	AISDSTYEQY
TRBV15	ATSTRAGPYEQY
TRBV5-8	ASSQETGTVIYEQY
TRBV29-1	SVNTRSNTGELF
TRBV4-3	ASSQDRSAGYYEQY
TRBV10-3	AISELTGTSGDQETQY
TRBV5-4	ASSFSGASGGAFEQF
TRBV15	ATSRDRLAATDTQY
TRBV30	AFSTRQGQNIQY
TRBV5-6	ASSGTGKIVYGYT
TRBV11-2	ASSERLGSTGEQY
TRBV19	ASSIGQGTEAF
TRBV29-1	SVESGRGGGATDTQY
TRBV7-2	ASSRGQGNTGELF
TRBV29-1	SVIGGRSSYNEQF
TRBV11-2	ASSLEPGQNTEAF
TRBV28	ASSDQGKSGYT
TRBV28	ASSLSYSHYEQY
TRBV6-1	ASTDRSSGANVLT
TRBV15	ATSLSPTVDQPQH
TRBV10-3	AISPDRNQPQH
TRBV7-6	ASSPDRGTQY
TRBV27	ASSLGRRADTQY
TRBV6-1	ASSEDRYRGLTLH
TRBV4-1	ASSHVLAGQETQY
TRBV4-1	ASSRTSGDYNEQF
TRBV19	ASSPPLPGQREKLF
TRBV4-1	ASSPSGSDRSSYEQY
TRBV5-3	ARSMDSLVCQAF
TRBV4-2	ASSQDQGQPQH
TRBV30	AWSGGNTEAF
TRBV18	ASSPRGQGSDQPQH
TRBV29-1	SVEGLAGGTDTQY
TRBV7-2	ASSAGSKDTQY
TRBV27	ASSLKRELMNTEAF